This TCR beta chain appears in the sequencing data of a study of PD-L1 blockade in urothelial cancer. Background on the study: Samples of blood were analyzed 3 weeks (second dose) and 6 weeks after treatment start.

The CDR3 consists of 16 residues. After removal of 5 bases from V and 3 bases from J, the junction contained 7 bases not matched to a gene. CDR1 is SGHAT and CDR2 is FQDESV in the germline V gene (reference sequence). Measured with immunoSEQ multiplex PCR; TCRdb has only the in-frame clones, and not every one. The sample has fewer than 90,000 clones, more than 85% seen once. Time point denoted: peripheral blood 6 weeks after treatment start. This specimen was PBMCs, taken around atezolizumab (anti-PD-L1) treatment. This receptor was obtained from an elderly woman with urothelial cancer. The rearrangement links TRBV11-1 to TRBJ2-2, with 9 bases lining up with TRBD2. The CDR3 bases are TGTGCCAGCAGCCAAATGGGACTAGCCTACACCGGGGAGCTGTTTTTT. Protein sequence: CASSQMGLAYTGELFF.